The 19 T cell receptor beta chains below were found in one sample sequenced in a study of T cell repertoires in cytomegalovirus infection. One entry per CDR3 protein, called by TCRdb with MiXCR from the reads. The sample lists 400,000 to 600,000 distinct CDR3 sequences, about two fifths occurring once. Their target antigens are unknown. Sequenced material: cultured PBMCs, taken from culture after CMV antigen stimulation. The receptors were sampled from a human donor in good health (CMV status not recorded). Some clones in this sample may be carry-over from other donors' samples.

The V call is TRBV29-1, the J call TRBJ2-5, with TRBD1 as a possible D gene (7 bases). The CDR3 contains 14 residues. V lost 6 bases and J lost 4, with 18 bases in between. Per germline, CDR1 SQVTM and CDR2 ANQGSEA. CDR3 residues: CSVQGVGGGETQYF. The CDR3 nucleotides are TGCAGCGTGCAGGGGGTGGGAGGAGGAGAGACCCAGTACTTC. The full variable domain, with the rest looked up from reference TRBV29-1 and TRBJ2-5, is SAVISQKPSRDICQRGTSLTIQCQVDSQVTMMFWYRQQPGQSLTLIATANQGSEATYESGFVIDKFPISRPNLTFSTLTVSNMSPEDSSIYLCSVQGVGGGETQYFGPGTRLLVL.

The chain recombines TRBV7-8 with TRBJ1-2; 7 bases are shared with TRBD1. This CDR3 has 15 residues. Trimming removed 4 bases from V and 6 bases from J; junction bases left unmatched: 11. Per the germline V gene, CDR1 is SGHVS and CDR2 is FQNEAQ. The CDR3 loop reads CASSSSRDRPDGYTF. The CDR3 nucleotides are TGTGCCAGCAGCTCAAGCCGGGACAGACCTGATGGCTACACCTTC.

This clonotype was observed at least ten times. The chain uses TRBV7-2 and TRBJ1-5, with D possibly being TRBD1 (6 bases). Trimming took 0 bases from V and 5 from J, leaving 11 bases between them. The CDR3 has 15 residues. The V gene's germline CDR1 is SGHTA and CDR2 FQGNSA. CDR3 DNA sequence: TGTGCCAGCAGCTTAGCGGGGGCGCTTGATCAGCCCCAGCATTTT. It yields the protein CASSLAGALDQPQHF. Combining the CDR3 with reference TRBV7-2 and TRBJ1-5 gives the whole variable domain GAGVSQSPSNKVTEKGKDVELRCDPISGHTALYWYRQSLGQGLEFLIYFQGNSAPDKSGLPSDRFSAERTGGSVSTLTIQRTQQEDSAVYLCASSLAGALDQPQHFGDGTRLSIL.

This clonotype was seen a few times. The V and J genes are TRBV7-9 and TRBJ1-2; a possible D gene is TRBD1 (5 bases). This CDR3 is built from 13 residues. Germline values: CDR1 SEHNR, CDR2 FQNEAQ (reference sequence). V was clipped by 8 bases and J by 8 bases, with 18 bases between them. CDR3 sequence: CASGLTGIWGYTF. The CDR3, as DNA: TGTGCCAGCGGGCTAACAGGCATATGGGGCTACACCTTC.

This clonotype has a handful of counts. The CDR3 DNA reads as TGCAGTGCGAGACCGACAAATAGGTACCAAGAGACCCAGTACTTC. This encodes CSARPTNRYQETQYF. This chain connects TRBV20-1 to TRBJ2-5; no firm D call. Germline V lookup: CDR1 DFQATT, CDR2 SNEGSKA (reference sequence). V was pared by 6 bases and J by 0 bases, with 17 bases between. This CDR3 region has 15 residues.

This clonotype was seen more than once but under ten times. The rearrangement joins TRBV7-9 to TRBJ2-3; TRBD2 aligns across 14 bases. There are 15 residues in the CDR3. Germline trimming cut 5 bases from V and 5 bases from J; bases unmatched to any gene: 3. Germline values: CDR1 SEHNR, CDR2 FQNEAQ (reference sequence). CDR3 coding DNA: TGTGCCAGCAGCCTCGGGACTAGCGGGAGAGATACGCAGTATTTT. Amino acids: CASSLGTSGRDTQYF.

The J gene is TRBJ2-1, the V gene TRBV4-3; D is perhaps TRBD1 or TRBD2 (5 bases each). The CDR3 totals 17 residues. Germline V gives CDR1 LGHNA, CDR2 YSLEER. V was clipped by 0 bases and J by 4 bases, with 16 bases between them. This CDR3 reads CASSQEGDAGRYNEQFF. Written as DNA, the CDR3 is TGCGCCAGCAGCCAAGAGGGGGACGCGGGCCGATACAATGAGCAGTTCTTC.

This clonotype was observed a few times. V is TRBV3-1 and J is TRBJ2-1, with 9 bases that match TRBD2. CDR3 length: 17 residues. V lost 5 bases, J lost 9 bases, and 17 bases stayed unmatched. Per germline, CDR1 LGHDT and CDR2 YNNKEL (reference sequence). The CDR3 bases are TGTGCCAGCAGCGAAAGAGCGACTAGCGGTGGTCACGGTGAGCAGTTCTTC. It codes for CASSERATSGGHGEQFF.

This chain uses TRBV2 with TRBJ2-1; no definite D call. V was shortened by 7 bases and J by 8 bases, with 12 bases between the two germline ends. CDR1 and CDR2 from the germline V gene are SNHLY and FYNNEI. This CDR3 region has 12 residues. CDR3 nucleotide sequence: TGTGCCAGCAAACCAGTCGGCGATGAGCAGTTCTTC. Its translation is CASKPVGDEQFF.

The CDR3 DNA reads as TGCAGTGCTAGAGTGGCTGAAGAGACCCAGTACTTC. It translates to CSARVAEETQYF. The chain carries TRBV20-1 and TRBJ2-5; D is ambiguous. The germline gives CDR1 DFQATT, CDR2 SNEGSKA (reference sequence). The CDR3 totals 12 residues. Trimming removed 1 base from V and 3 bases from J, with 6 bases in between.

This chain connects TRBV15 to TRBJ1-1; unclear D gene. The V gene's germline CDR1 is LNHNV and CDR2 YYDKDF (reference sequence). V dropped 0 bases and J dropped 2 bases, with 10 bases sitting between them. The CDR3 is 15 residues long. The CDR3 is CATSREAGSNTEAFF. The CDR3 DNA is TGTGCCACCAGCAGAGAGGCAGGTTCAAACACTGAAGCTTTCTTT.

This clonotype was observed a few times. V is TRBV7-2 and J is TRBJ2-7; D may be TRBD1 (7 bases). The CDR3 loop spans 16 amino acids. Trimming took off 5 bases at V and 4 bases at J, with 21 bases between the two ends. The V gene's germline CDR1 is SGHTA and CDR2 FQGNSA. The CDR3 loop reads CASSPGGWMRDYEQYF. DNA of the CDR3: TGTGCCAGCAGCCCAGGGGGGTGGATGAGGGATTACGAGCAGTACTTC.

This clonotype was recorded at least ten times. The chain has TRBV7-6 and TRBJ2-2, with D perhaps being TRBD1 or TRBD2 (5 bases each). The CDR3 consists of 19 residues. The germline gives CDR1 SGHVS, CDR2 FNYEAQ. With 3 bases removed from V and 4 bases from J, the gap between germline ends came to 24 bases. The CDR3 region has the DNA TGTGCCAGCAGCTTGTACCTCAGAGGGGTTTCAATGGGCACCGGGGAGCTGTTTTTT. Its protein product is CASSLYLRGVSMGTGELFF.

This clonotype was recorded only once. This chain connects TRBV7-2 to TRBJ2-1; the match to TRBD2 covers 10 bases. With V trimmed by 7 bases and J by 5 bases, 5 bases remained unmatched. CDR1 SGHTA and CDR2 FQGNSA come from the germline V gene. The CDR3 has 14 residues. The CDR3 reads CASKERGGDNEQFF. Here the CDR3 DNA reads TGTGCCAGCAAGGAGCGGGGGGGCGACAATGAGCAGTTCTTC. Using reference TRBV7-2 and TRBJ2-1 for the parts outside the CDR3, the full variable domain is GAGVSQSPSNKVTEKGKDVELRCDPISGHTALYWYRQSLGQGLEFLIYFQGNSAPDKSGLPSDRFSAERTGGSVSTLTIQRTQQEDSAVYLCASKERGGDNEQFFGPGTRLTVL.

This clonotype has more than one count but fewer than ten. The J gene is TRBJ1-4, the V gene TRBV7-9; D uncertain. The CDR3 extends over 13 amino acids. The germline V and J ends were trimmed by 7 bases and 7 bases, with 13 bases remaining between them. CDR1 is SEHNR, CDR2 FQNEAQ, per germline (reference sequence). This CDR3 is CASTQMVGEKLFF. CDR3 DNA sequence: TGTGCCAGCACCCAGATGGTCGGTGAAAAACTGTTTTTT.

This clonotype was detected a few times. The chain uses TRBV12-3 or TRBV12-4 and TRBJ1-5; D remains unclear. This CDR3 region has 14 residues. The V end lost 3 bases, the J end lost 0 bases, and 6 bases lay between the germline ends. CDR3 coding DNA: TGTGCCAGCAGTTTCTCATATAGCAATCAGCCCCAGCATTTT. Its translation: CASSFSYSNQPQHF.

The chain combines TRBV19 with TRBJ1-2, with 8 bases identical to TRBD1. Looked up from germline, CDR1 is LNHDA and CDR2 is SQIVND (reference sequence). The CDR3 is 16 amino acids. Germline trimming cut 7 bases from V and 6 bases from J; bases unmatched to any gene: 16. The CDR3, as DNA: TGTGCCAGTAACTCCGGGACAGGACTACCAGCAGATGGCTACACCTTC. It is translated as CASNSGTGLPADGYTF.

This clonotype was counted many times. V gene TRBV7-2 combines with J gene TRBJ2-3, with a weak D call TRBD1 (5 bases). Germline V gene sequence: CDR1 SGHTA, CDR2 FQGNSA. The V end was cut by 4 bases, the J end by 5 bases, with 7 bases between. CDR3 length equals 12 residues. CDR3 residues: CASSSGLDTQYF. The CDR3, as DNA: TGTGCCAGCAGCTCAGGGTTAGATACGCAGTATTTT.

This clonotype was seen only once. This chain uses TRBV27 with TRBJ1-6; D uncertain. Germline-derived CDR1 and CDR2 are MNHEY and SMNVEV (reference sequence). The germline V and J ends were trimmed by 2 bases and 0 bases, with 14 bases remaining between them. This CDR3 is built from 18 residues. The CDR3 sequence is CASSLKQPFSSYNSPLHF. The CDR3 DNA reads TGTGCCAGCAGTTTAAAACAACCGTTTAGCTCCTATAATTCACCCCTCCACTTT.